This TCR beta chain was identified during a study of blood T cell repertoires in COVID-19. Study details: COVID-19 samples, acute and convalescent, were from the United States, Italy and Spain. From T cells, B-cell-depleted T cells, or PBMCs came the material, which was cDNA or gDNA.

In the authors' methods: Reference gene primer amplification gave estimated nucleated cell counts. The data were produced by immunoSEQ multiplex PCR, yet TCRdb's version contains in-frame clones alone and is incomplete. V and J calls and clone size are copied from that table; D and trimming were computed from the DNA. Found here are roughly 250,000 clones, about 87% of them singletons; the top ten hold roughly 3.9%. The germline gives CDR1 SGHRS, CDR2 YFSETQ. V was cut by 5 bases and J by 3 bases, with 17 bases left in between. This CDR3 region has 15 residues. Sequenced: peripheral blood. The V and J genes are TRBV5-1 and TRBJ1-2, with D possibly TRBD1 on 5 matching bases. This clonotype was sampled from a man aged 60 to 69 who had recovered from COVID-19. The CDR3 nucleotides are TGCGCCAGCAGGCTTGACAGCCGCAGAGACTATGGCTACACCTTC. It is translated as CASRLDSRRDYGYTF.